Presented here are 28 T cell receptor beta chains from one specimen sequenced in a study of T cells in Graves' hyperthyroidism and ophthalmopathy. What was amplified from RNA transcripts were TCR beta CDR3 regions. The primer set for the first-round RT-PCR of the TCR CDR3 was HTBI. TCRdb redid the calling of the multiplex PCR reads with MiXCR, one entry per CDR3 protein. The data show about 250,000 distinct CDR3 sequences, with approximately 14% seen just once and more than 30% held by the top ten. The source material was blood. Source of these receptors: a woman aged 45-65 years with Graves' hyperthyroidism that later progressed to Graves' ophthalmopathy.

This clonotype was seen repeatedly, ten times or more. The chain couples TRBV6-1 to TRBJ1-6, with no clear D. Germline V gene lookup returns CDR1 MNHNS and CDR2 SASEGT. Trimming stripped 5 bases from V and 7 bases from J, with 18 bases between. The CDR3 totals 16 residues. The CDR3 reads CASSFIPGVLNSPLHF. The CDR3 region has the DNA TGTGCCAGCAGTTTCATTCCCGGTGTTTTAAATTCACCCCTCCACTTT.

This clonotype was counted many times. This chain links TRBV7-2 with TRBJ1-5, with D unclear. This CDR3 is built from 13 residues. Germline loops: CDR1 SGHTA, CDR2 FQGNSA. V was shortened by 2 bases and J by 5 bases, with 7 bases between the two germline ends. CDR3 nucleotide sequence: TGTGCCAGCAGCTTACTAAGTGATCAGCCCCAGCATTTT. It translates to CASSLLSDQPQHF.

This clonotype was seen a handful of times. The V and J genes are TRBV11-3 and TRBJ1-5; D remains unclear. Germline V CDR1 and CDR2: SGHNT, YENEEA. Trimming removed 5 bases at V and 7 bases at J, with 9 bases between. CDR3 length: 12 amino acids. The CDR3: CASSPPQQPQHF. CDR3 DNA: TGTGCCAGCAGCCCCCCGCAGCAGCCCCAGCATTTT.

This clonotype occurred many times. This chain links TRBV9 with TRBJ2-7, with 8 nucleotides matching TRBD1. V shed 3 bases and J 6 bases; nucleotides not matched to a gene: 8. Per germline, CDR1 SGDLS and CDR2 YYNGEE. CDR3 length: 14 amino acids. The CDR3 spells CASSGQGLFGEQYF. In DNA form, the CDR3 reads TGTGCCAGCAGCGGACAGGGGTTATTCGGCGAGCAGTACTTC.

This clonotype came up a few times. The rearrangement uses TRBV7-8 and TRBJ1-1; 8 bases agree with TRBD1. There are 14 residues in the CDR3. Germline CDR1 and CDR2: SGHVS and FQNEAQ. After removal of 4 bases from V and 2 bases from J, the junction contained 3 bases not matched to a gene. The DNA for the CDR3 is TGTGCCAGCAGCTCAGGGGGCTTTAACACTGAAGCTTTCTTT. This translates into CASSSGGFNTEAFF.

The chain uses TRBV4-1 and TRBJ2-7, with TRBD1 identical over 9 bases. Per germline, CDR1 MGHRA and CDR2 YSYEKL. J lost 4 bases, V lost 1 base, and 8 bases had no gene match. The CDR3 length is 16 residues. The CDR3 region has the DNA TGCGCCAGCAGCCAAGGTCAGGGACAGGGAGTATACGAGCAGTACTTC. This translates into CASSQGQGQGVYEQYF.

This clonotype came up many times. V is TRBV7-9 and J is TRBJ1-5, with D unresolved. V lost 1 base to trimming and J lost 5 bases, with 6 bases between them. Germline V CDR1 and CDR2: SEHNR, FQNEAQ (reference sequence). The CDR3 has 13 residues. The CDR3 sequence: CASSLVSDQPQHF. CDR3 coding DNA: TGTGCCAGCAGCTTAGTTTCGGATCAGCCCCAGCATTTT.

This clonotype was observed at least ten times. The rearrangement links TRBV6-1 to TRBJ2-1, with 8 positions matching TRBD2. J gave up 3 bases and V 8 bases, and 6 bases lay outside the gene matches. The germline gives CDR1 MNHNS, CDR2 SASEGT. This CDR3 region has 14 residues. CDR3 in amino acids: CASAGGAHYNEQFF. CDR3 sequence (DNA): TGTGCCAGCGCGGGGGGAGCCCACTACAATGAGCAGTTCTTC.

For this clonotype: A clone one base away is much larger, so this may be a read error. V usage is TRBV5-1 and J usage is TRBJ2-5, with D perhaps matching TRBD1 (5 bases). V was clipped by 3 bases and J by 4 bases, with 13 bases between them. Germline CDR1 reads SGHRS; CDR2 reads YFSETQ. The CDR3 is 14 amino acids. CDR3 nucleotides: TGCGCCAGCAGCTGGTCAGGGTCGGGAGAGACCCAGTACTTC. Residues: CASSWSGSGETQYF.

As to this clonotype: It may be a read error: a sequence one base away is much more abundant. This chain joins TRBV20-1 and TRBJ2-1; 7 bases are a match to TRBD2. This CDR3 contains 17 residues. V lost 0 bases and J lost 0; bases outside the gene matches: 8. CDR1 and CDR2 (germline): DFQATT, SNEGSKA (reference sequence). DNA of the CDR3: TGCAGTGCTAGAGATGGGACTAACGCAAGCTCCTACAATGAGCAGTTCTTC. As protein: CSARDGTNASSYNEQFF.

Ten or more counts support this clonotype. The chain is built from TRBV18 and TRBJ2-1; no reliable D call. This CDR3 has 15 amino acids. Germline V gives CDR1 KGHSH, CDR2 LQKENI. The V end was cut by 3 bases, the J end by 5 bases, with 14 bases between. CDR3 protein: CASSPRTDPNNEQFF. The CDR3 DNA sequence: TGTGCCAGCTCACCTAGGACGGATCCAAACAATGAGCAGTTCTTC.

This clonotype was observed a few times. The chain links TRBV4-2 to TRBJ1-1; D gene unclear. Trimming stripped 0 bases from V and 2 bases from J, with 10 bases between. Germline CDR1 reads LGHNA; CDR2 reads YNFKEQ. This CDR3 is 15 amino acids long. CDR3 in DNA: TGTGCCAGCAGCCAAGATTTTGGCAGAAACACTGAAGCTTTCTTT. This sequence encodes CASSQDFGRNTEAFF.

V is TRBV20-1 and J is TRBJ1-6, with TRBD1 as a possible D gene (5 bases). From germline, CDR1 is DFQATT and CDR2 SNEGSKA (reference sequence). The CDR3 runs to 14 residues. V lost 0 bases and J lost 8, with 11 bases in between. The CDR3 sequence: CSAREDILYSPLHF. Written as DNA, the CDR3 is TGCAGTGCTAGAGAGGACATCCTTTATTCACCCCTCCACTTT.

V usage is TRBV5-5 and J usage is TRBJ2-5; 12 nucleotides line up with TRBD1. Germline V gene lookup returns CDR1 SGHKS and CDR2 YYEKEE (reference sequence). V was clipped by 4 bases and J by 7 bases; unmatched bases: 11. This CDR3 has 16 amino acids. CDR3 residues: CASSGGGQGARGTQYF. CDR3 in DNA: TGTGCCAGCAGCGGGGGGGGACAGGGGGCCCGGGGGACCCAGTACTTC. Using reference TRBV5-5 and TRBJ2-5 for the parts outside the CDR3, the full variable domain is DAGVTQSPTHLIKTRGQQVTLRCSPISGHKSVSWYQQVLGQGPQFIFQYYEKEERGRGNFPDRFSARQFPNYSSELNVNALLLGDSALYLCASSGGGQGARGTQYFGPGTRLLVL.

This clonotype appeared many times. V is TRBV10-2 and J is TRBJ2-7; TRBD1 agrees at 7 bases. The V gene end was trimmed by 6 bases and the J gene end by 3 bases; junction bases not matched to a gene: 5. The CDR3 extends over 13 amino acids. Germline CDR1 reads WSHSY; CDR2 reads SAAADI. CDR3 in DNA: TGCGCCAGCAGCCCGGACAGGAACTACGAGCAGTACTTC. It translates to CASSPDRNYEQYF.

This clonotype was counted only a few times. V is TRBV20-1 and J is TRBJ1-5; D remains ambiguous. Germline V gene sequence: CDR1 DFQATT, CDR2 SNEGSKA (reference sequence). CDR3 length: 12 residues. The V end lost 6 bases, the J end lost 9 bases, and 15 bases lay between the germline ends. The CDR3 sequence: CSAPGVARPQHF. The CDR3, as DNA: TGCAGTGCACCCGGGGTGGCAAGGCCCCAGCATTTT.

With respect to this clonotype: A much larger clone sits a single nucleotide away, making a read error possible. The chain combines TRBV27 with TRBJ2-1; D tentatively fits TRBD1 or TRBD2 (6 bases each). Germline CDR1 is MNHEY and CDR2 is SMNVEV (reference sequence). The CDR3 runs to 16 residues. This CDR3 reads CASSLVGRGGYNKQFF. In nucleotides, the CDR3 is TGTGCCAGCAGTTTAGTTGGCAGGGGAGGCTACAATAAGCAGTTCTTC.

This clonotype was found a few times. This sequence joins TRBV12-5 and TRBJ2-7; possibly TRBD1 for D (6 bases). The CDR3 loop spans 18 amino acids. V lost 2 bases and J 0 bases, leaving 20 bases between the germline ends. Looked up from germline, CDR1 is LGHNT and CDR2 is FRNRAP. The CDR3 loop is CASGLSRGPHYSSYEQYF. CDR3 nucleotide sequence: TGTGCTAGTGGTTTGTCCAGGGGACCTCATTATTCCTCCTACGAGCAGTACTTC.

This clonotype was counted ten times or more. This sequence joins TRBV28 and TRBJ2-5; D is tentatively TRBD1 or TRBD2 (5 bases each). This CDR3 is built from 13 residues. The germline gives CDR1 MDHEN, CDR2 SYDVKM. V lost 6 bases, J lost 7 bases, and 15 bases lay in between. DNA of the CDR3: TGTGCCAGCAGGTTACCGGGACGGGCGACCCAGTACTTC. Its protein product is CASRLPGRATQYF.

This clonotype has at least ten counts. This chain joins TRBV20-1 and TRBJ2-1; D might be TRBD1 or TRBD2, each matching 6 bases. This CDR3 comprises 16 residues. Per germline, CDR1 DFQATT and CDR2 SNEGSKA (reference sequence). The V end lost 5 bases, the J end lost 6 bases, and 23 bases lay between the germline ends. CDR3 DNA: TGCAGTGCTTCCAGTTTGGGGGACTTCAGGGGCAATGAGCAGTTCTTC. Translated, it gives CSASSLGDFRGNEQFF.

This clonotype was seen at least ten times. V is TRBV20-1 and J is TRBJ2-5; tentative D call: TRBD2 (6 bases). This CDR3 has 14 amino acids. The ends were cut back, 0 bases at V and 0 bases at J, with 8 bases in the middle. Germline V gene data show CDR1 as DFQATT and CDR2 as SNEGSKA (reference sequence). The CDR3 loop is CSAREGTHQETQYF. Written as DNA, the CDR3 is TGCAGTGCTAGAGAGGGGACTCACCAAGAGACCCAGTACTTC.

As concerns this clonotype: This clone may be a read error of a much larger clone one base away. Given the absence of the conserved phenylalanine or tryptophan at the CDR3 end, a read error is likely. V usage is TRBV7-9 and J usage is TRBJ1-1, with D unclear. V lost 2 bases and J lost 7, with 8 bases in between. Looked up from germline, CDR1 is SEHNR and CDR2 is FQNEAQ (reference sequence). This CDR3 contains 12 residues. CDR3 loop: CASSLPGLEAFL. The CDR3 DNA reads as TGTGCCAGCAGCTTACCAGGTCTTGAAGCTTTCCTT.

This clonotype was recorded many times. The V and J genes are TRBV27 and TRBJ2-6; D unclear. V lost 8 bases and J lost 0, with 17 bases in between. Germline values: CDR1 MNHEY, CDR2 SMNVEV (reference sequence). The CDR3 runs 17 residues. The CDR3 DNA reads as TGTGCCAGCGCCCCTAAGGTTTGGGGCTCTGGGGCCAACGTCCTGACTTTC. Encoded protein: CASAPKVWGSGANVLTF.

The rearrangement links TRBV29-1 to TRBJ1-2; TRBD1 agrees at 7 bases. V shed 3 bases and J 2 bases; nucleotides not matched to a gene: 6. This CDR3 has 14 residues. CDR1 SQVTM and CDR2 ANQGSEA come from the germline V gene. CDR3 DNA: TGCAGCGTTGAGAATCCGGGACAGAACTATGGCTACACCTTC. It yields the protein CSVENPGQNYGYTF.

This clonotype was observed once. This chain uses TRBV19 with TRBJ1-5, with TRBD1 identical over 7 bases. The CDR3 is 13 amino acids. V lost 5 bases, J lost 4 bases, and 2 bases stayed unmatched. Germline CDR1 LNHDA, CDR2 SQIVND (reference sequence). The CDR3 region has the DNA TGTGCCAGTAGTGGGACAGCTAATCAGCCCCAGCATTTT. Translated, it gives CASSGTANQPQHF.

The sample holds many counts of this clonotype. The chain has TRBV2 and TRBJ2-3; 8 bases agree with TRBD2. V was clipped by 4 bases and J by 7 bases; unmatched bases: 10. Per germline, CDR1 SNHLY and CDR2 FYNNEI. This CDR3 region has 15 residues. CDR3 loop: CASSVREGSPYTQYF. CDR3 coding DNA: TGTGCCAGCAGTGTCCGGGAGGGATCCCCGTATACGCAGTATTTT. Looking up the rest from reference TRBV2 and TRBJ2-3 gives the full variable domain: EPEVTQTPSHQVTQMGQEVILRCVPISNHLYFYWYRQILGQKVEFLVSFYNNEISEKSEIFDDQFSVERPDGSNFTLKIRSTKLEDSAMYFCASSVREGSPYTQYFGPGTRLTVL.

This clonotype has just a few counts. V is TRBV29-1 and J is TRBJ2-7, with D unresolved. The length of the CDR3 is 10 residues. Germline V gives CDR1 SQVTM, CDR2 ANQGSEA. V was clipped by 6 bases and J by 3 bases, with 6 bases between them. Here the CDR3 reads CSVLYYEQYF. The CDR3 region has the DNA TGCAGCGTACTCTACTACGAGCAGTACTTC.

Many counts were recorded for this clonotype. The chain links TRBV6-2 or TRBV6-3 to TRBJ2-3; D may be TRBD1 (6 bases). Trimming stripped 8 bases from V and 2 bases from J, with 14 bases between. The CDR3 length is 14 residues. The germline V gene has CDR1 MNHEY and CDR2 SVGEGT. CDR3 coding DNA: TGTGCCAGCGGGGGCCTAAGGAACACAGATACGCAGTATTTT. This sequence encodes CASGGLRNTDTQYF.